The clone carrying this T cell receptor beta chain was counted only a few times. The target antigen is unknown. Germline V gives CDR1 MNHEY, CDR2 SVGEGT. This CDR3 comprises 15 residues. These data originate in a study of blood T cells in healthy people across ages. Study-level findings and limits: In these data, TCR beta diversity tracked strongly with naive T cell percentage. Older age coincided with a roughly linear decline in TCR beta diversity per million T cells.

A second roughly 6 to 12 cycle PCR used barcoded and J-beta primers. TCRdb processed the 5' RACE reads anew with MiXCR; each CDR3 protein has one entry. The data hold 800,000 or so distinct CDR3 sequences, with roughly 25% observed a single time. Separately, the same data were catalogued under a study of T cells of mothers and their children. That source reports: With the M1S primer of the second PCR, sample barcodes and 2-4 random nucleotides were added. No T cell clones of persistent microchimeric origin were detected.

The sample taken for sequencing was blood. The clonotype was recovered from a boy aged 5-17 years in good health. The rearrangement joins TRBV6-2 or TRBV6-3 to TRBJ2-5, with D possibly being TRBD2 (5 bases). The J call may be incorrect, as the DNA end agrees better with TRBJ2-1. CDR3 sequence reads: CASRAEGWLYNEQFF. The CDR3 region has the DNA TGTGCCAGCAGAGCCGAGGGTTGGCTCTACAATGAGCAGTTCTTC.